These 9 T cell receptor beta chains share one sample of origin, sequenced in a study of metastatic and nonmetastatic thyroid tumors. Every patient was untreated before thyroid surgery. With MiXCR, TCRdb called clones anew from the PCR reads. The sample holds under 20,000 clones, roughly a fifth seen once. The sample consisted of tumor tissue. The receptors stem from a female donor with papillary thyroid cancer or a benign thyroid nodule (not recorded which). Some clones in this sample may be carry-over from other donors' samples.

In its sample, this clone was seen many times. This chain links TRBV6-1 with TRBJ1-2; the D is unclear. The CDR3 is made up of 13 amino acids. V was cut by 5 bases and J by 6 bases, with 13 bases left in between. Germline V gene data show CDR1 as MNHNS and CDR2 as SASEGT. DNA of the CDR3: TGTGCCAGCAGTCCGCGAAGGAATCATGGCTACACCTTC. This sequence encodes CASSPRRNHGYTF.

This clone was counted ten times or more. This chain links TRBV20-1 with TRBJ1-4, with D uncertain. Germline lookup yields CDR1 DFQATT and CDR2 SNEGSKA (reference sequence). The germline V and J ends were trimmed by 1 base and 4 bases, with 13 bases remaining between them. This CDR3 is 15 amino acids long. CDR3 sequence: CSARGDGSFNEKLFF. CDR3 DNA: TGCAGTGCTAGAGGCGATGGCAGCTTTAATGAAAAACTGTTTTTT.

The CDR3 coding sequence is TGTGCCAGCAGCTTGGTTGGGGGTAACTACAATGAGCAGTTCTTC. As protein: CASSLVGGNYNEQFF. J is TRBJ2-1 and V is TRBV5-6; TRBD1 or TRBD2 may be the D gene (5 bases each). Trimming pared 0 bases from V and 3 bases from J, leaving 10 bases between. Germline lookup yields CDR1 SGHDT and CDR2 YYEEEE. The length of the CDR3 is 15 residues.

V usage is TRBV28 and J usage is TRBJ2-3; perhaps D is TRBD1 or TRBD2 (6 bases each). Germline V CDR1 and CDR2: MDHEN, SYDVKM. This CDR3 is 13 amino acids long. Trimming took off 6 bases at V and 3 bases at J, with 10 bases between the two ends. DNA of the CDR3: TGTGCCAGCAGAGTAGGGGGGACAGATACGCAGTATTTT. Translated: CASRVGGTDTQYF.

The chain joins TRBV20-1 to TRBJ2-7, with TRBD2 matching over 7 bases. This CDR3 comprises 20 residues. The J segment lost 5 bases and the V segment lost 1 base, leaving 26 bases of the junction unmatched. CDR1 and CDR2 from the germline V gene are DFQATT and SNEGSKA (reference sequence). The CDR3 bases are TGCAGTGCTAGAGGCGTACGGATTACGGAGAGCGGGAACGCGATGAACGAGCAGTACTTC. Its translation: CSARGVRITESGNAMNEQYF.

In its sample, this clone was seen a few times. This rearrangement joins TRBV6-5 to TRBJ2-1, with D possibly TRBD2 on 5 matching bases. The CDR3 totals 15 residues. V was cut by 0 bases and J by 7 bases, with 13 bases left in between. Germline V gene data show CDR1 as MNHEY and CDR2 as SVGAGI. The CDR3 here is CASSYSGVGRNEQFF. CDR3 coding DNA: TGTGCCAGCAGTTACTCCGGGGTTGGTAGGAATGAGCAGTTCTTC.

This clone was seen many times. The V gene is TRBV20-1, the J gene TRBJ2-7; D assignment may be TRBD1 or TRBD2 (5 bases each). Trimming took off 5 bases at V and 3 bases at J, with 17 bases between the two ends. The CDR3 runs to 14 residues. Germline values: CDR1 DFQATT, CDR2 SNEGSKA (reference sequence). In DNA, the CDR3 is TGCAGTGCTGGACAAGGGACGACCCGCTACGAGCAGTACTTC. Amino acid sequence: CSAGQGTTRYEQYF.

This clone was recorded many times. Other DNA sequences of this sample code for an identical CDR3. The genes are TRBV7-3 and TRBJ2-5; a possible D gene is TRBD1 (5 bases). Germline-derived CDR1 and CDR2 are SGHTA and FQGTGA. This CDR3 region has 13 residues. V was shortened by 2 bases and J by 3 bases, with 7 bases between the two germline ends. The CDR3 is CASSLSREETQYF. The CDR3 coding sequence is TGTGCCAGCAGCTTATCCAGGGAAGAGACCCAGTACTTC. Full variable domain (missing parts from reference TRBV7-3 and TRBJ2-5): GAGVSQTPSNKVTEKGKYVELRCDPISGHTALYWYRQSLGQGPEFLIYFQGTGAADDSGLPNDRFFAVRPEGSVSTLKIQRTERGDSAVYLCASSLSREETQYFGPGTRLLVL.

The chain joins TRBV7-8 to TRBJ1-2; D is unresolved. Trimming left V 1 base short and J 1 base short, with 13 bases between. Germline CDR1 is SGHVS and CDR2 is FQNEAQ. This CDR3 spans 16 amino acids. CDR3 in DNA: TGTGCCAGCAGCTTAGGACGCCTCCCCCATAACTATGGCTACACCTTC. Its translation: CASSLGRLPHNYGYTF.